Listed below are T cell receptor beta chains from one sample, sequenced in a study of naive and memory T cell subsets. TCRdb reanalysed the UMI-ligation and nested PCR reads using MiXCR and keeps one entry per CDR3 protein. The data contain over 25,000 distinct CDR3 sequences, less than 20% of them seen just once; the ten biggest clones take up under 4%. The sample taken for sequencing was effector memory CD4+ T cells from blood. The receptors were gathered from a human donor in good health. Each CDR3 is given without its conserved first and last residue. A D gene is named only where the DNA matches it firmly.

j_call v_call d_call cdr3_aa
TRBJ1-2 TRBV18 . ASSPKSRQANYGYT
TRBJ1-5 TRBV20-1 . SARPQAAGSHQPQH
TRBJ2-7 TRBV4-1 TRBD2 ASSQDRTSGPYEQY
TRBJ2-5 TRBV28 . ASSLLTRRQETQY
TRBJ2-1 TRBV10-3 TRBD2 AISRDPSSGRAGEQF
TRBJ2-1 TRBV3-1 . ASSQVLGRNEQF
TRBJ2-3 TRBV24-1 . ATSDSGLISTDTQY
TRBJ2-1 TRBV7-9 . ASSLKLRGLGEQF
TRBJ2-7 TRBV19 TRBD2 ATAPLAGNEQY
TRBJ1-5 TRBV4-3 . ASSQEVLGGRQPQH
TRBJ1-1 TRBV11-3 . ASSLAGGGTEAF
TRBJ1-5 TRBV6-1 . ASSFRDQPQH
TRBJ2-3 TRBV20-1 TRBD2 SASRTSGSTDTQY
TRBJ2-1 TRBV20-1 TRBD2 SARPKSYGREF
TRBJ1-3 TRBV7-2 TRBD1 ASSRTGDSGNTIY
TRBJ1-5 TRBV6-6 . ASRGRGISNQPQH
TRBJ2-3 TRBV28 TRBD2 ASSPIGTSGKDTQY
TRBJ1-1 TRBV6-1 . ASSDRHNTEAF
TRBJ2-3 TRBV3-1 . ASSQRRNWADTQY
TRBJ2-1 TRBV7-2 . ASSFYPGNEQF
TRBJ2-7 TRBV6-1 . ASSEWAPYEQY
TRBJ1-5 TRBV7-2 . ASSLEGRGQPQH
TRBJ1-2 TRBV28 . ASSLSVRLQGNYGYT
TRBJ2-3 TRBV5-4 . ASSRLLRTDTQY
TRBJ1-1 TRBV28 . ASGTASMNTEAF
TRBJ1-1 TRBV19 . ASSTTLTFHLSTEAF
TRBJ1-2 TRBV6-5 TRBD1 ASSSDRAPYGYT
TRBJ1-3 TRBV28 . ASSPGGGSNTIY
TRBJ2-5 TRBV6-1 TRBD2 ASSQRLAGEETQY
TRBJ1-1 TRBV28 . ASSFAGLQIGDTEAF
TRBJ2-5 TRBV29-1 TRBD2 SVEVGASGSWETQY
TRBJ2-1 TRBV21-1 . ASSKSGGREQF